This paragraph reports one T cell receptor (beta chain). The Seattle site enrolled patients during active infection and followed them longitudinally. In the source study's methods: Using reference gene primer amplification, nucleated cell counts were estimated. Sequenced by immunoSEQ multiplex PCR; TCRdb stores in-frame clones only, minus some. From that table come the V and J calls and clone size; the DNA was used to work out D and trimming. Among about 150,000 clones listed, around 87% were seen once. The data were taken from a study of blood T cell repertoires in COVID-19. At the level of the study: Collection of acute and convalescent COVID-19 samples took place in the United States, Italy and Spain. Nucleic acid was either cDNA or gDNA, and it came from T cells, B-cell-depleted T cells, or PBMCs.

The sequenced sample consisted of peripheral blood. The source of this sequence is a man aged 55 to 69 with COVID-19, enrolled during active disease.

CDR3 amino acids: CASRTGKGTQYF. CDR3 DNA: TGTGCCAGCAGGACAGGCAAAGGGACCCAGTACTTC. This chain uses TRBV6-5 with TRBJ2-5; a possible D gene is TRBD1 (6 bases). The germline CDR1 and CDR2 sequences are MNHEY and SVGAGI. This CDR3 comprises 12 residues. V was shortened by 6 bases and J by 7 bases, with 12 bases between the two germline ends.